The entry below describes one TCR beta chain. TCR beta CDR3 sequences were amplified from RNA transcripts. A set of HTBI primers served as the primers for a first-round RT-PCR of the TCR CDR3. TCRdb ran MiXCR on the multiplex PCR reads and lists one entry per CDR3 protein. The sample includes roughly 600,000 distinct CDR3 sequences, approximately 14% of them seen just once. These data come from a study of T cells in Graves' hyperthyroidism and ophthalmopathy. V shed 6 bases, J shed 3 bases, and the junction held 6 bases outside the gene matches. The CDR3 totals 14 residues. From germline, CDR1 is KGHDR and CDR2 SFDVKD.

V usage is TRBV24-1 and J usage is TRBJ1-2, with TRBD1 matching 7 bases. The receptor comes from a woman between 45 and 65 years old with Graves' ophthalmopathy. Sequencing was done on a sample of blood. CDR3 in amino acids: CATSRTGTDYGYTF. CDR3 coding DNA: TGTGCCACCAGTAGGACAGGAACGGACTATGGCTACACCTTC.